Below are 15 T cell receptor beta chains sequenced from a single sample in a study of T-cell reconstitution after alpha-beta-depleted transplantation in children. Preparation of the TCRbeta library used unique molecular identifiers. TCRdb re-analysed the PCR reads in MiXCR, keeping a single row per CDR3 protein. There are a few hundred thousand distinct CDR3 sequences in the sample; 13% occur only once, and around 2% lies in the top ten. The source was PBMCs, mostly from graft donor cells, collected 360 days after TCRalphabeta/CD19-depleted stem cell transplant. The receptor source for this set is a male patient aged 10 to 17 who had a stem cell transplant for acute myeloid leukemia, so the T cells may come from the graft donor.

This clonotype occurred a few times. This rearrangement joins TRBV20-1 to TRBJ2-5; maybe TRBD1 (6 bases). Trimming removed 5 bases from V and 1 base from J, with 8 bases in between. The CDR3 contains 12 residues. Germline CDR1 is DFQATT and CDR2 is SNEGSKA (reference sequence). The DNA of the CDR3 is TGCAGTGCTGGACAGTTCCAAGAGACCCAGTACTTC. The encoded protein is CSAGQFQETQYF.

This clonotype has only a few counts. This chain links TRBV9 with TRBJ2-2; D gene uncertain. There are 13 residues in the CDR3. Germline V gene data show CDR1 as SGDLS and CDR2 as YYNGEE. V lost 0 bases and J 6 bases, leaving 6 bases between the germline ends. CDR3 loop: CASSVGSSGELFF. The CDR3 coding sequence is TGTGCCAGCAGCGTAGGCAGTTCCGGGGAGCTGTTTTTT.

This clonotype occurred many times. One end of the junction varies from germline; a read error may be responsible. Here the CDR3 reads CSVDPSFVF. CDR3 DNA sequence: TGCAGCGTCGACCCTAGTTTTGTCTTC. The J gene is TRBJ2-1, the V gene TRBV29-1; D not certain. Germline V gene data show CDR1 as SQVTM and CDR2 as ANQGSEA. The CDR3 is made up of 9 amino acids.

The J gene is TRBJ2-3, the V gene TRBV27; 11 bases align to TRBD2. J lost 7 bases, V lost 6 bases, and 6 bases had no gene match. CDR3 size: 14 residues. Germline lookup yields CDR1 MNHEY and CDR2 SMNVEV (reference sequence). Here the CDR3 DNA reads TGTGCCAGCAGGTCTAGCGGGAGGTTGTATACGCAGTATTTT. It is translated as CASRSSGRLYTQYF.

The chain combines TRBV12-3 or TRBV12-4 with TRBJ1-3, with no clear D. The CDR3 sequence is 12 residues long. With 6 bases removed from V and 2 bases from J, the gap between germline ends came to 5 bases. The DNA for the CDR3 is TGTGCCAGCAGCCCGGCTGGAAACACCATATATTTT. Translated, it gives CASSPAGNTIYF.

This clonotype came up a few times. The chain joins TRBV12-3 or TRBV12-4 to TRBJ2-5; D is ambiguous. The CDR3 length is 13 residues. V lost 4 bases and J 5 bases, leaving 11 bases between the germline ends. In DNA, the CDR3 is TGTGCCAGCAGTTCACCCTTATGGGAGACCCAGTACTTC. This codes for CASSSPLWETQYF.

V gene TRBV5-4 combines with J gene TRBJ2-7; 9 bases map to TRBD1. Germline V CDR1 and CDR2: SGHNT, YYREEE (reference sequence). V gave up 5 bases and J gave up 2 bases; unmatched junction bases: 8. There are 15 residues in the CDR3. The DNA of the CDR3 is TGTGCCAGCAGGAAGGACAGGGGACGAGCCTACGAGCAGTACTTC. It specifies CASRKDRGRAYEQYF.

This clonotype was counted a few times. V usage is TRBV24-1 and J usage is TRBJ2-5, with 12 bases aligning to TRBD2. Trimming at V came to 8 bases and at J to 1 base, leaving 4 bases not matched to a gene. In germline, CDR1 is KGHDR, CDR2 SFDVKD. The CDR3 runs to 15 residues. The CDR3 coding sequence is TGTGCCACCAAGGCTAGCGGGAGGGCCCAAGAGACCCAGTACTTC. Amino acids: CATKASGRAQETQYF.

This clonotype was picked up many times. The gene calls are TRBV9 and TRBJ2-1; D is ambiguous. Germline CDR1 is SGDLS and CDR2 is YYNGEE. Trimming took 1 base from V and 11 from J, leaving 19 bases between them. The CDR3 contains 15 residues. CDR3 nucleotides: TGTGCCAGCAGCGTACGCACGTCAGGTGGACCTCAGCAGTTCTTC. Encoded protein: CASSVRTSGGPQQFF.

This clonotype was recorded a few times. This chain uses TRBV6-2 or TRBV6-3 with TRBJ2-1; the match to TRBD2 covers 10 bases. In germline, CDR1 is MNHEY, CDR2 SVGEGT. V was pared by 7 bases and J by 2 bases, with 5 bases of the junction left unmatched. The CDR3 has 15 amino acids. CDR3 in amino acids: CASTILAGAYNEQFF. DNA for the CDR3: TGTGCCAGCACCATTCTAGCGGGAGCCTACAATGAGCAGTTCTTC.

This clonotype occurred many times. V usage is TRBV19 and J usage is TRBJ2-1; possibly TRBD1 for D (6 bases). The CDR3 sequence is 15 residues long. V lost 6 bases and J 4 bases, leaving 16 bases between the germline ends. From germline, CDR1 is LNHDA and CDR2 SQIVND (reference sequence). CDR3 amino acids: CASRVEQGGYNEQFF. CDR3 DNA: TGTGCCAGTAGAGTTGAACAGGGCGGGTACAATGAGCAGTTCTTC.

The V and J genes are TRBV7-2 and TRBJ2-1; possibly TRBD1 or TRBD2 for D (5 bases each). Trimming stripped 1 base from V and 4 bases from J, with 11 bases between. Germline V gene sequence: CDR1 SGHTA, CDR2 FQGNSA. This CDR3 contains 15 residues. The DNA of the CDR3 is TGTGCCAGCAGCTTAGGGGGGAATCAATACAATGAGCAGTTCTTC. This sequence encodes CASSLGGNQYNEQFF.

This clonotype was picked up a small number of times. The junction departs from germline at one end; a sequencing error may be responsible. For the CDR3, the DNA is TGTGCTAGCAGCGCCGAGGGAGTTGGCGAGCAGTACTTC. It encodes CASSAEGVGEQYF. V usage is TRBV7-7 and J usage is TRBJ2-7; D may be TRBD2 (5 bases). Germline values: CDR1 SSHAT, CDR2 FNYEAQ (reference sequence). The CDR3 has 13 amino acids. Using reference TRBV7-7 and TRBJ2-7 for the parts outside the CDR3, the full variable domain is GAGVSQSPRYKVTKRGQDVTLRCDPISSHATLYWYQQALGQGPEFLTYFNYEAQPDKSGLPSDRFSAERPEGSISTLTIQRTEQRDSAMYRCASSAEGVGEQYFGPGTRLTVT.

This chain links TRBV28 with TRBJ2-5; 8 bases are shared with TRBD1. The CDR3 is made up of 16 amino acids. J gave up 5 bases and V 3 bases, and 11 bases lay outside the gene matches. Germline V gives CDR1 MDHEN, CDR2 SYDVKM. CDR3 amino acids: CASSFTSYRGRETQYF. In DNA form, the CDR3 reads TGTGCCAGCAGTTTTACCTCTTACAGGGGGAGGGAGACCCAGTACTTC.

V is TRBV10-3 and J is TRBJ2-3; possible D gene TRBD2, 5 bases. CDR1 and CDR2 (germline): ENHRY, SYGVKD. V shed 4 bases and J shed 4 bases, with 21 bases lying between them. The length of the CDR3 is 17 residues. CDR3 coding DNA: TGTGCCATCAGTGGGAGGAAGGACCGAGAGTGGGCAGATACGCAGTATTTT. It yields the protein CAISGRKDREWADTQYF.